Listed here are 18 T cell receptor beta chains from one sample, sequenced in a study of CD8 T cells in Susac syndrome. Random hexamers were used to reverse transcribe the RNA input (roughly 0.5 to 1 ug). TCRdb re-called the immunoSEQ multiplex PCR reads with MiXCR, one entry per CDR3 protein. The repertoire has around 280,000 distinct CDR3 sequences, roughly nine tenths of them found once; the top ten carry over 0.065%. Sequencing was performed on CD4+ T cells from PBMCs. The receptor set was obtained from a human donor with multiple sclerosis.

The chain has TRBV24-1 and TRBJ2-2, with 8 positions matching TRBD2. Per the germline V gene, CDR1 is KGHDR and CDR2 is SFDVKD. The V segment lost 4 bases and the J segment 3 bases; nucleotides outside the gene matches: 12. This CDR3 spans 18 amino acids. CDR3 coding DNA: TGTGCCACCAGTGACCTAGGACGGCCGGGAGGGTACACCGGGGAGCTGTTTTTT. This gives the protein CATSDLGRPGGYTGELFF.

The rearrangement links TRBV6-5 to TRBJ2-4, with 11 bases aligning to TRBD2. Germline lookup yields CDR1 MNHEY and CDR2 SVGAGI. The CDR3 sequence is 15 residues long. J gave up 6 bases and V 0 bases, and 1 base lay outside the gene matches. The CDR3 is CASSYSGTSGNIQYF. The CDR3 region has the DNA TGTGCCAGCAGTTACTCAGGGACTAGCGGAAACATTCAGTACTTC.

The V call is TRBV11-2, the J call TRBJ2-5, with a weak D call TRBD2 (6 bases). The CDR3 totals 14 residues. The germline CDR1 and CDR2 sequences are SGHAT and FQNNGV. V was cut by 6 bases and J by 2 bases, with 13 bases left in between. The CDR3 sequence: CASRPSLAQETQYF. The CDR3 nucleotides are TGTGCCAGCAGACCCTCCCTAGCGCAAGAGACCCAGTACTTC.

This chain links TRBV5-4 with TRBJ2-2; D is uncertain. Germline CDR1 and CDR2: SGHNT and YYREEE (reference sequence). CDR3 length: 16 residues. V was clipped by 6 bases and J by 4 bases, with 19 bases between them. The CDR3 region is CASTRTSSRATGELFF. Here the CDR3 DNA reads TGTGCCAGCACCAGGACCTCCTCCCGGGCCACCGGGGAGCTGTTTTTT. The full variable domain, its missing parts supplied by reference TRBV5-4 and TRBJ2-2, is ETGVTQSPTHLIKTRGQQVTLRCSSQSGHNTVSWYQQALGQGPQFIFQYYREEENGRGNFPPRFSGLQFPNYSSELNVNALELDDSALYLCASTRTSSRATGELFFGEGSRLTVL.

The J gene is TRBJ2-6, the V gene TRBV27; either TRBD1 or TRBD2 may fit D (5 bases each). Germline CDR1 and CDR2: MNHEY and SMNVEV (reference sequence). The CDR3 length is 16 residues. V was clipped by 6 bases and J by 0 bases, with 12 bases between them. Here the CDR3 DNA reads TGTGCCAGCAGGGGGACGGGCCGCTCTGGGGCCAACGTCCTGACTTTC. Encoded protein: CASRGTGRSGANVLTF.

The V gene is TRBV4-1, the J gene TRBJ2-1; 8 nucleotides line up with TRBD2. V lost 0 bases and J lost 5; bases outside the gene matches: 9. Germline values: CDR1 MGHRA, CDR2 YSYEKL. The length of the CDR3 is 17 residues. For the CDR3, the DNA is TGCGCCAGCAGCCAAGACGCGACTAGCGCTAAGAACAATGAGCAGTTCTTC. It is translated as CASSQDATSAKNNEQFF.

DNA of the CDR3: TGTGCCAGCAGTGCTGTCAGGTCCTACAATGAGCAGTTCTTC. It is translated as CASSAVRSYNEQFF. The chain joins TRBV2 to TRBJ2-1, with unresolved D. Trimming shortened V by 4 bases and J by 1 base, and 8 bases separated the two germline ends. Germline V gives CDR1 SNHLY, CDR2 FYNNEI. The CDR3 is made up of 14 amino acids.

The chain is built from TRBV29-1 and TRBJ2-1; tentative D call: TRBD1 (6 bases). V shed 4 bases and J shed 5 bases, with 15 bases lying between them. Per germline, CDR1 SQVTM and CDR2 ANQGSEA. The CDR3 is 14 amino acids. The CDR3: CSVVGDIRHNEQFF. DNA of the CDR3: TGCAGCGTTGTTGGGGACATCAGACACAATGAGCAGTTCTTC.

Only one count was recorded for this clonotype. This chain connects TRBV20-1 to TRBJ2-1; no definite D call. This CDR3 comprises 15 residues. V lost 6 bases to trimming and J lost 8 bases, with 23 bases between them. Looked up from germline, CDR1 is DFQATT and CDR2 is SNEGSKA (reference sequence). CDR3 in DNA: TGCAGTGCCCCCCCGCGGACCCGGTACGGTGATGAGCAGTTCTTC. Its protein product is CSAPPRTRYGDEQFF.

The chain carries TRBV7-2 and TRBJ2-1; 9 nucleotides line up with TRBD2. There are 16 residues in the CDR3. Germline CDR1 and CDR2: SGHTA and FQGNSA. With 2 bases clipped from V and 6 bases from J, the junction kept 8 bases outside the gene matches. CDR3 bases: TGTGCCAGCAGCTTATATCTGCGGGGGGGCCGCAATGAGCAGTTCTTC. Its protein product is CASSLYLRGGRNEQFF.

The V call is TRBV27, the J call TRBJ1-5, with D possibly TRBD1 on 5 matching bases. The CDR3 is made up of 13 amino acids. Germline CDR1 MNHEY, CDR2 SMNVEV (reference sequence). Trimming took 6 bases from V and 1 from J, leaving 7 bases between them. The CDR3 DNA sequence: TGTGCCAGCAGGAGGGGCAGCAATCAGCCCCAGCATTTT. This encodes CASRRGSNQPQHF.

The CDR3 is CASSLSITSGELFF. The CDR3 nucleotides are TGTGCCAGCAGCTTAAGTATCACGTCGGGGGAGCTGTTTTTT. This chain links TRBV7-3 with TRBJ2-2; D not resolved. This CDR3 comprises 14 residues. Germline-derived CDR1 and CDR2 are SGHTA and FQGTGA. V lost 1 base, J lost 8 bases, and 11 bases lay in between.

The chain links TRBV24-1 to TRBJ2-3; 11 nucleotides align to TRBD2. V shed 4 bases, J shed 4 bases, and the junction held 3 bases outside the gene matches. From germline, CDR1 is KGHDR and CDR2 SFDVKD. This CDR3 is built from 15 residues. Here the CDR3 reads CATSDLAGGADTQYF. The DNA of the CDR3 is TGTGCCACCAGTGACCTAGCGGGGGGCGCAGATACGCAGTATTTT.

The rearrangement joins TRBV7-2 to TRBJ1-4; 8 bases fit TRBD1. Trimming removed 4 bases from V and 6 bases from J; junction bases left unmatched: 4. Per the germline V gene, CDR1 is SGHTA and CDR2 is FQGNSA. The CDR3 has 14 amino acids. In DNA, the CDR3 is TGTGCCAGCAGCTCTACAGGGGGTCATGAAAAACTGTTTTTT. Its translation: CASSSTGGHEKLFF.

J is TRBJ1-1 and V is TRBV7-3, with D unclear. The CDR3 consists of 15 residues. V lost 5 bases, J lost 3 bases, and 16 bases lay in between. The germline V gene has CDR1 SGHTA and CDR2 FQGTGA. CDR3 nucleotide sequence: TGTGCCAGCAGCCTGTACCGACCTGTGGACACTGAAGCTTTCTTT. This encodes CASSLYRPVDTEAFF.

The chain has TRBV18 and TRBJ2-7; D is ambiguous. CDR3 length: 13 residues. The ends were cut back, 3 bases at V and 1 base at J, with 7 bases in the middle. CDR1 is KGHSH and CDR2 is LQKENI in the germline V gene. The CDR3, as DNA: TGTGCCAGCTCACCTTTAAGGTCCTACGAGCAGTACTTC. It yields the protein CASSPLRSYEQYF. Complete variable domain (other parts from reference TRBV18 and TRBJ2-7): NAGVMQNPRHLVRRRGQEARLRCSPMKGHSHVYWYRQLPEEGLKFMVYLQKENIIDESGMPKERFSAEFPKEGPSILRIQQVVRGDSAAYFCASSPLRSYEQYFGPGTRLTVT.

The gene calls are TRBV19 and TRBJ1-5; D is ambiguous. The germline gives CDR1 LNHDA, CDR2 SQIVND (reference sequence). CDR3 length: 13 residues. Trimming shortened V by 3 bases and J by 7 bases, and 10 bases separated the two germline ends. CDR3 coding DNA: TGTGCCAGTAGTATTGCCACGAGACAGCCCCAGCATTTT. Amino acid sequence: CASSIATRQPQHF.

The chain joins TRBV7-2 to TRBJ2-2; TRBD2 might be the D (6 bases). Trimming took off 4 bases at V and 2 bases at J, with 8 bases between the two ends. This CDR3 has 14 residues. Germline V gives CDR1 SGHTA, CDR2 FQGNSA. This chain's CDR3 is CASSSGTNTGELFF. In nucleotides, the CDR3 is TGTGCCAGCAGCTCGGGGACTAACACCGGGGAGCTGTTTTTT.